These T cell receptor beta chains were read from a single sample in a study of PD-1 blockade in classical Hodgkin lymphoma. This table comes from immunoSEQ multiplex PCR, and its TCRdb copy is limited to in-frame clones, with some not included. The sample has about 28,000 clones, approximately 72% seen once. Sample: peripheral blood mononuclear cells (PBMCs), taken before the second cycle of nivolumab. The receptor source for this set is a human donor with classical Hodgkin lymphoma. The CDR3 runs from the conserved cysteine through the conserved F or W. Each record gives: D gene, V gene, J gene, clone size, CDR3 protein, CDR3 DNA. A D gene is named only where the DNA matches it firmly. Not all rows give a size; the values are once, few, many and, for expanded clones, a class.

>NA|TRBV11-1|TRBJ1-1|NA
CAIRTVNTEAFF
TGTGCCATAAGGACAGTAAACACTGAAGCTTTCTTT
>NA|TRBV11-3|TRBJ1-5|NA
CASSLEHGGQPQHF
TGTGCCAGCAGCTTAGAACATGGGGGTCAGCCCCAGCATTTT
>NA|TRBV6-6|TRBJ1-3|once
CASRASSGNTIYF
TGTGCCAGCAGAGCTTCATCTGGAAACACCATATATTTT
>NA|TRBV29-1|TRBJ1-4|NA
CSVDSGETNEKLFF
TGCAGCGTTGATTCGGGGGAGACTAATGAAAAACTGTTTTTT
>NA|TRBV19|TRBJ1-4|few
CASSIRVGDEKLFF
TGTGCCAGTAGTATCAGGGTTGGTGATGAAAAACTGTTTTTT
>NA|TRBV27|TRBJ1-3|NA
CASSLSFPNRFFGNTIYF
TGTGCCAGCAGTTTATCGTTCCCTAACAGGTTCTTTGGAAACACCATATATTTT
>NA|TRBV18|TRBJ2-3|NA
CASSPGGSTTDTQYF
TGTGCCAGCTCACCAGGGGGCAGTACAACAGATACGCAGTATTTT
>NA|TRBV19|TRBJ1-6|NA
CASSNGLNSPLHF
TGTGCCAGTAGTAACGGCCTTAATTCACCCCTCCACTTT
>NA|TRBV10-3|TRBJ2-7|once
CAISDGDSYEQYF
TGTGCCATCAGTGATGGGGACTCCTACGAGCAGTACTTC
>TRBD2|TRBV28|TRBJ2-7|NA
CASSFAGLAGVTGEQYF
TGTGCCAGCAGTTTTGCGGGACTAGCGGGGGTGACGGGTGAGCAGTACTTC
>NA|TRBV7-9|TRBJ1-2|NA
CASSLGVDYGYTF
TGTGCCAGCAGCTTGGGGGTGGACTATGGCTACACCTTC
>NA|TRBV27|TRBJ1-2|few
CASRKGVGGYGYTF
TGTGCCAGCAGAAAGGGGGTAGGCGGTTATGGCTACACCTTC
>NA|TRBV7-2|TRBJ1-1|NA
CASSLQGDTEAFF
TGTGCCAGCAGCTTACAGGGAGACACTGAAGCTTTCTTT
>NA|TRBV18|TRBJ2-5|NA
CASSLGGEQETQYF
TGTGCCAGCTCCCTCGGAGGGGAACAAGAGACCCAGTACTTC
>NA|TRBV6-1|TRBJ2-7|NA
CASGGQPLGEQYF
TGTGCCAGCGGAGGACAGCCGCTGGGCGAGCAGTACTTC
>NA|TRBV7-9|TRBJ2-5|NA
CASSPQGSGETQYF
TGTGCCAGCAGCCCACAGGGTTCAGGAGAGACCCAGTACTTC
>NA|TRBV5-1|TRBJ1-1|NA
CASKGGIFMNTEAFF
TGCGCCAGCAAAGGGGGGATTTTCATGAACACTGAAGCTTTCTTT
>NA|TRBV7-9|TRBJ2-2|NA
CASSLQRAGYTGELFF
TGTGCCAGCAGCTTACAAAGAGCGGGCTACACCGGGGAGCTGTTTTTT
>TRBD1|TRBV27|TRBJ1-6|NA
CASSSTGTGESPLHF
TGTGCCAGCAGTTCCACCGGGACAGGAGAATCACCCCTCCACTTT
>NA|TRBV9|TRBJ2-2|NA
CASSVAGGAGGELFF
TGTGCCAGCAGCGTAGCTGGAGGGGCCGGGGGGGAGCTGTTTTTT
>TRBD1|TRBV7-9|TRBJ1-1|NA
CASSAHRTGRVSDTEAFF
TGTGCCAGCAGCGCCCACCGGACAGGGAGGGTATCGGACACTGAAGCTTTCTTT
>NA|TRBV18|TRBJ2-7|NA
CASSPGTYEQYF
TGTGCCAGCTCACCCGGTACCTACGAGCAGTACTTC
>NA|TRBV7-2|TRBJ2-1|NA
CASSRDFDGAIQFF
TGTGCCAGCAGCCGAGATTTTGACGGGGCGATACAGTTCTTC
>NA|TRBV18|TRBJ2-7|NA
CASSPGQTYSYEQYF
TGTGCCAGCTCACCGGGCCAGACCTATTCCTACGAGCAGTACTTC
>NA|TRBV7-9|TRBJ2-3|NA
CASTLGGGLDTQYF
TGTGCCAGCACCTTGGGGGGTGGCTTAGATACGCAGTATTTT
>NA|TRBV7-2|TRBJ2-5|once
CASSFSWGETQYF
TGTGCCAGCAGCTTTTCTTGGGGAGAGACCCAGTACTTC
>TRBD2|TRBV30|TRBJ2-7|NA
CAWSPKSQRGKQYF
TGTGCCTGGAGCCCGAAAAGCCAGCGGGGGAAGCAGTACTTC
>NA|TRBV5-4|TRBJ2-1|NA
CASSLGHGGGVHEQFF
TGTGCCAGCAGCTTGGGTCACGGGGGCGGTGTCCATGAGCAGTTCTTC
>NA|TRBV2|TRBJ1-6|NA
CASTPMGIQNSPLHF
TGTGCCAGCACTCCAATGGGAATCCAGAATTCACCCCTCCACTTT
>NA|TRBV14|TRBJ1-1|NA
CASSQDRVPGGEAFF
TGTGCCAGCAGCCAAGACCGGGTTCCCGGGGGAGAAGCTTTCTTT
>NA|TRBV19|TRBJ1-2|NA
CASSIGPYGYTF
TGTGCCAGTAGTATAGGGCCCTATGGCTACACCTTC
>TRBD1|TRBV5-1|TRBJ1-1|NA
CASSGGEVYTEAFF
TGCGCCAGCTCAGGGGGCGAGGTATATACTGAAGCTTTCTTT
>NA|TRBV7-2|TRBJ1-1|NA
CASSVQKNTEAFF
TGTGCCAGCAGCGTTCAGAAGAACACTGAAGCTTTCTTT
>NA|TRBV6-6|TRBJ2-2|NA
CASGFRGPGELFF
TGTGCCAGCGGGTTTAGAGGCCCCGGGGAGCTGTTTTTT
>TRBD1|TRBV6-5|TRBJ2-5|NA
CATRRGTGGVETQYF
TGTGCCACGCGCAGGGGGACAGGGGGCGTAGAGACCCAGTACTTC
>TRBD1|TRBV5-1|TRBJ2-5|NA
CASSLAPGQGTQETQYF
TGCGCCAGCAGCTTGGCACCGGGACAGGGGACACAAGAGACCCAGTACTTC
>NA|TRBV5-4|TRBJ2-3|NA
CASRARGDTQYF
TGTGCCAGCAGAGCCAGGGGAGATACGCAGTATTTT
>TRBD1|TRBV19|TRBJ1-3|NA
CASIRDRAGNTIYF
TGTGCCAGTATACGAGACAGGGCTGGAAACACCATATATTTT
>NA|TRBV30|TRBJ1-6|NA
CAWRGGVGNLHF
TGTGCCTGGAGGGGTGGAGTCGGAAACCTCCACTTT
>NA|TRBV5-1|TRBJ2-6|NA
CASSEMTAYSGANVLTF
TGCGCCAGCAGCGAGATGACAGCCTACTCTGGGGCCAACGTCCTGACTTTC
>TRBD1|TRBV6-5|TRBJ2-3|NA
CASRDRGVGTQYF
TGTGCCAGCCGGGACAGGGGGGTCGGTACGCAGTATTTT
>TRBD1|TRBV6-6|TRBJ2-3|NA
CASEEGQGTHTQYF
TGTGCCAGCGAGGAGGGACAGGGCACACATACGCAGTATTTT
>NA|TRBV5-1|TRBJ1-1|NA
CASSLGFGPPEAFF
TGCGCCAGCAGCTTAGGATTCGGACCCCCTGAAGCTTTCTTT
>TRBD1|TRBV7-6|TRBJ1-1|NA
CASSFGQQGATEAFF
TGTGCCAGCAGCTTCGGACAACAGGGGGCCACTGAAGCTTTCTTT
>NA|TRBV15|TRBJ2-2|NA
CATSQTLNTGELFF
TGTGCCACCAGCCAGACTCTCAACACCGGGGAGCTGTTTTTT
>NA|TRBV5-8|TRBJ2-7|NA
CASSLVASSTLYEQYF
TGTGCCAGCAGCTTGGTCGCGTCCTCGACCCTGTACGAGCAGTACTTC
>NA|TRBV6-1|TRBJ2-1|NA
CASTQGLPGNVFF
TGTGCCAGCACCCAGGGCCTCCCTGGGAATGTGTTCTTC
>TRBD1|TRBV27|TRBJ2-5|NA
CASSLFGQGLETQYF
TGTGCCAGCAGTTTATTTGGACAGGGGCTTGAGACCCAGTACTTC
>TRBD1|TRBV5-1|TRBJ2-2|NA
CASSWSGTANTGELFF
TGCGCCAGCAGCTGGAGTGGGACAGCGAACACCGGGGAGCTGTTTTTT
>NA|TRBV11-3|TRBJ2-1|NA
CASSLVGDYNEQFF
TGTGCCAGCAGCTTAGTTGGAGACTACAATGAGCAGTTCTTC
>NA|TRBV5-4|TRBJ2-3|NA
CASSSPQRVTDTQYF
TGTGCCAGCAGCTCCCCTCAGCGGGTCACAGATACGCAGTATTTT
>NA|TRBV19|TRBJ1-1|few
CASNPTGVLTEAFF
TGTGCCAGTAATCCGACAGGTGTTCTCACTGAAGCTTTCTTT
>NA|TRBV9|TRBJ1-1|NA
CASSVGALVPEAFF
TGTGCCAGCAGCGTGGGGGCACTGGTCCCTGAAGCTTTCTTT
>NA|TRBV7-9|TRBJ2-7|few
CASSLMGPYEQYF
TGTGCCAGCAGCTTAATGGGGCCTTACGAGCAGTACTTC
>NA|TRBV19|TRBJ1-1|NA
CASSIPGEWNTEAFF
TGTGCCAGTAGTATCCCAGGGGAGTGGAACACTGAAGCTTTCTTT
>NA|TRBV28|TRBJ2-3|NA
CATRLEGTDTQYF
TGTGCCACCAGACTTGAAGGCACAGATACGCAGTATTTT
>NA|TRBV19|TRBJ1-2|NA
CASSIPGERGYTF
TGTGCCAGTAGTATTCCAGGGGAACGCGGCTACACCTTC